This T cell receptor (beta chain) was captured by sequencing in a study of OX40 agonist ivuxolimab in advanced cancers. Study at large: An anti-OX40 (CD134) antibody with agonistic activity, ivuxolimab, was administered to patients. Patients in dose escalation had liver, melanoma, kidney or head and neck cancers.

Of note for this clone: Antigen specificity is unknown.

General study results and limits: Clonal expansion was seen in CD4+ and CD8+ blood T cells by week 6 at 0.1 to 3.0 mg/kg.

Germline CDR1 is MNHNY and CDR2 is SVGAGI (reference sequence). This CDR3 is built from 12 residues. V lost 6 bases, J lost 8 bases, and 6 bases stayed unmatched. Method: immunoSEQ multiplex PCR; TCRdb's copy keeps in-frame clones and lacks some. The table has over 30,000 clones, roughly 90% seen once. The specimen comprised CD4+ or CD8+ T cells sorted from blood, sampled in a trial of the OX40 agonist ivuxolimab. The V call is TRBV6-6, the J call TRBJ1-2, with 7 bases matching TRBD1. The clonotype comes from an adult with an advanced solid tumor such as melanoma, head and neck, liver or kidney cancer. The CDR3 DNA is TGTGCCAGCAGCCAGAGGGGGCGCGGCTACACCTTC. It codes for CASSQRGRGYTF.